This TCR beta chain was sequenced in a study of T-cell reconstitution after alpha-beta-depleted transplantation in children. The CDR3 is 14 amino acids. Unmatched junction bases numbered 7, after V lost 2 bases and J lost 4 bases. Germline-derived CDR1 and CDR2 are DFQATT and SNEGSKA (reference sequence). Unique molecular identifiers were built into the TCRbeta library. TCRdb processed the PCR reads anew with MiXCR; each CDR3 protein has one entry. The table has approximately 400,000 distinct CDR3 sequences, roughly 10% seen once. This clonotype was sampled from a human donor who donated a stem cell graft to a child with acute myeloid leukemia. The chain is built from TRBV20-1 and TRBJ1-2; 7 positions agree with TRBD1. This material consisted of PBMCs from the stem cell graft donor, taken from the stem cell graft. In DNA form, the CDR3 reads TGCAGTGCTAGACAACAGGGGACGTTCTATGGCTACACCTTC. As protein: CSARQQGTFYGYTF.